The 25 T cell receptor beta chains given below trace back to one sample, sequenced in a study of shared clonotypes between healthy human individuals. Sequencing was performed with immunoSEQ multiplex PCR; in TCRdb, only in-frame clones are kept and a portion is missing. The data contain more than 2 million clones, approximately 94% of them singletons. The sample was naive CD4+ T cells sorted from blood. Sample subset: CD45RA+ positively selected. Receptors were obtained from a man younger than 35 in good health.

V usage is TRBV6-6 and J usage is TRBJ2-3; 10 bases agree with TRBD2. V lost 4 bases, J lost 1 base, and 2 bases stayed unmatched. CDR1 and CDR2 (germline): MNHNY, SVGAGI (reference sequence). CDR3 size: 15 residues. CDR3 region: CASSSGTSGTDTQYF. The CDR3 DNA reads as TGTGCCAGCAGTTCCGGGACTAGCGGCACAGATACGCAGTATTTT.

This rearrangement joins TRBV19 to TRBJ1-4, with 9 bases matching TRBD1. In germline, CDR1 is LNHDA, CDR2 SQIVND (reference sequence). The CDR3 covers 14 residues. The V segment lost 8 bases and the J segment 6 bases; nucleotides outside the gene matches: 7. The chain's CDR3 is CASSPGQGHEKLFF. The CDR3 DNA is TGTGCCAGTTCCCCGGGACAGGGTCATGAAAAACTGTTTTTT.

On this clone itself: Other DNA sequences in the sample encode the same CDR3. The V and J genes are TRBV5-4 and TRBJ2-7; D unclear. Trimming removed 0 bases at V and 3 bases at J, with 7 bases between. The CDR3 loop spans 13 amino acids. Germline CDR1 and CDR2: SGHNT and YYREEE (reference sequence). The CDR3 region is CASSLGPDYEQYF. The CDR3 DNA follows: TGTGCCAGCAGCTTGGGCCCTGACTACGAGCAGTACTTC. The variable domain in full, with the rest retrieved from reference TRBV5-4 and TRBJ2-7, is ETGVTQSPTHLIKTRGQQVTLRCSSQSGHNTVSWYQQALGQGPQFIFQYYREEENGRGNFPPRFSGLQFPNYSSELNVNALELDDSALYLCASSLGPDYEQYFGPGTRLTVT.

The V call is TRBV12-2, the J call TRBJ2-7. TRBV12-2 is flagged as a pseudogene. This CDR3 contains 13 residues. For the CDR3, the DNA is TGTGCAAGTCGCTTGCTTGCCACCTACGAGCAGTACTTC. Translating it yields CASRLLATYEQYF.

The chain employs TRBV20-1 and TRBJ2-1, with 8 bases matching TRBD2. After removal of 3 bases from V and 12 bases from J, the junction contained 4 bases not matched to a gene. This CDR3 contains 11 residues. Looked up from germline, CDR1 is DFQATT and CDR2 is SNEGSKA (reference sequence). The CDR3 DNA is TGCAGTGCTAGTGGGGCGGGAGGGCAGTTCTTC. Protein: CSASGAGGQFF.

This chain links TRBV5-4 with TRBJ2-7; D perhaps matches TRBD1 (6 bases). CDR1 and CDR2 (germline): SGHNT, YYREEE (reference sequence). CDR3 length equals 15 residues. The ends were cut back, 4 bases at V and 0 bases at J, with 14 bases in the middle. The CDR3 sequence is CASSPTPQGSYEQYF. The CDR3 nucleotides read TGTGCCAGCAGCCCAACTCCACAGGGCTCCTACGAGCAGTACTTC.

V usage is TRBV7-2 and J usage is TRBJ2-1, with TRBD1 as a possible D gene (5 bases). The CDR3 sequence is 14 residues long. Germline V gene data show CDR1 as SGHTA and CDR2 as FQGNSA. Trimming pared 3 bases from V and 4 bases from J, leaving 10 bases between. The CDR3 coding sequence is TGTGCCAGCAGCTTCCAGGGTGAGTACAATGAGCAGTTCTTC. Translation: CASSFQGEYNEQFF.

This chain links TRBV7-3 with TRBJ1-1; D uncertain. The ends were cut back, 5 bases at V and 7 bases at J, with 17 bases in the middle. This CDR3 is 14 amino acids long. Per the germline V gene, CDR1 is SGHTA and CDR2 is FQGTGA. Here the CDR3 reads CASSLTGASLEAFF. The CDR3 region has the DNA TGTGCCAGCAGCCTCACGGGAGCTTCCCTTGAAGCTTTCTTT.

The V and J genes are TRBV7-2 and TRBJ2-6; the D gene is possibly TRBD2 (5 bases). CDR3 length equals 15 residues. The germline V gene encodes CDR1 SGHTA and CDR2 FQGNSA. The V end lost 5 bases, the J end lost 2 bases, and 10 bases lay between the germline ends. CDR3 DNA sequence: TGTGCCAGCAGCATTTTGAGGGCTGGGGCCAACGTCCTGACTTTC. Protein sequence: CASSILRAGANVLTF.

This clone has only one observation. The V gene is TRBV30, the J gene TRBJ2-1; D is unclear. Per germline, CDR1 GTSNPN and CDR2 SVGIG (reference sequence). Trimming shortened V by 5 bases and J by 3 bases, and 8 bases separated the two germline ends. The CDR3 contains 12 residues. The CDR3 loop is CAWGENYNEQFF. For the CDR3, the DNA is TGTGCCTGGGGGGAAAACTACAATGAGCAGTTCTTC.

The CDR3 nucleotides read TGTGCCAGCAGCCCCAGCATTACGGGAGGGAATACGCAGTATTTT. Translating it yields CASSPSITGGNTQYF. The chain uses TRBV9 and TRBJ2-3, with 8 bases lining up with TRBD2. J was trimmed by 7 bases and V by 4 bases; bases with no gene match: 11. Germline assignment: CDR1 SGDLS and CDR2 YYNGEE. The CDR3 is made up of 15 amino acids.

V is TRBV6-6 and J is TRBJ1-5, with TRBD1 identical over 9 bases. The CDR3 has 15 amino acids. V lost 7 bases to trimming and J lost 3 bases; unmatched junction nucleotides: 7. Germline V gene data show CDR1 as MNHNY and CDR2 as SVGAGI (reference sequence). The CDR3, as DNA: TGTGCCAGCACCTACGGACAGGGGACCAATCAGCCCCAGCATTTT. Its protein is CASTYGQGTNQPQHF.

V is TRBV6-5 and J is TRBJ2-5; 7 positions match TRBD1. After removal of 7 bases from V and 5 bases from J, the junction contained 7 bases not matched to a gene. Germline V gives CDR1 MNHEY, CDR2 SVGAGI. The length of the CDR3 is 13 residues. The CDR3 spells CASTKQGTETQYF. CDR3 nucleotides: TGTGCCAGCACCAAACAGGGGACCGAGACCCAGTACTTC.

Turning to this clone: The sample contains more than one DNA sequence encoding this CDR3. The V gene is TRBV10-3, the J gene TRBJ2-7, with D tentatively TRBD1 (5 bases). Trimming took 0 bases from V and 1 from J, leaving 10 bases between them. CDR1 and CDR2 (germline): ENHRY, SYGVKD. The CDR3 spans 15 residues. As DNA, the CDR3 is TGTGCCATCAGTGAGTCGCCAGGGCTATCCTACGAGCAGTACTTC. Its protein product is CAISESPGLSYEQYF.

V usage is TRBV5-4 and J usage is TRBJ2-1, with 9 bases fitting TRBD2. After removal of 4 bases from V and 4 bases from J, the junction contained 9 bases not matched to a gene. Germline V gene sequence: CDR1 SGHNT, CDR2 YYREEE (reference sequence). The CDR3 sequence is 16 residues long. CDR3 nucleotides: TGTGCCAGCAGCAATCCAACTAGCGGGCAATACAATGAGCAGTTCTTC. Its translation: CASSNPTSGQYNEQFF.

The rearrangement links TRBV27 to TRBJ2-7, with 9 bases identical to TRBD2. Germline assignment: CDR1 MNHEY and CDR2 SMNVEV (reference sequence). This CDR3 has 17 residues. The ends lost 6 bases at V and 3 bases at J; junction bases unmatched: 15. CDR3 bases: TGTGCCAGCAGACGAGACAGTAGCGGGGGAGCCCTCTACGAGCAGTACTTC. Its translation: CASRRDSSGGALYEQYF.

To note about this clone: At the DNA level, this CDR3 is encoded by other sequences in the same sample as well. CDR3 in DNA: TGCGCCAGCAGCTTGACGGACAGAAGCACAGATACGCAGTATTTT. Protein: CASSLTDRSTDTQYF. This chain uses TRBV5-1 with TRBJ2-3; D possibly corresponds to TRBD1 (6 bases). This CDR3 is 15 amino acids long. Trimming took 1 base from V and 0 from J, leaving 9 bases between them. The V gene's germline CDR1 is SGHRS and CDR2 YFSETQ.

This rearrangement joins TRBV28 to TRBJ2-2; 8 bases are shared with TRBD2. The CDR3 sequence is 15 residues long. Germline lookup yields CDR1 MDHEN and CDR2 SYDVKM. The J segment lost 0 bases and the V segment lost 6 bases, leaving 3 bases of the junction unmatched. The CDR3 here is CASSPTSANTGELFF. For the CDR3, the DNA is TGTGCCAGCAGCCCGACTAGCGCGAACACCGGGGAGCTGTTTTTT.

The chain combines TRBV10-3 with TRBJ2-7; 12 bases fit TRBD2. This CDR3 has 16 residues. Germline-derived CDR1 and CDR2 are ENHRY and SYGVKD. V was clipped by 8 bases and J by 4 bases; unmatched bases: 12. The CDR3 reads CAIGPPSGGAEYEQYF. CDR3 coding DNA: TGTGCCATCGGACCCCCTAGCGGGGGGGCCGAGTACGAGCAGTACTTC.

The rearrangement joins TRBV9 to TRBJ2-7; 8 nucleotides align to TRBD1. Germline lookup yields CDR1 SGDLS and CDR2 YYNGEE. The CDR3 contains 16 residues. J was trimmed by 2 bases and V by 2 bases; bases with no gene match: 9. CDR3 nucleotide sequence: TGTGCCAGCAGCGTGGACACAGGGGGGCCCACCTACGAGCAGTACTTC. As protein: CASSVDTGGPTYEQYF.

The chain is built from TRBV7-2 and TRBJ2-3, with 12 bases that match TRBD2. In germline, CDR1 is SGHTA, CDR2 FQGNSA. Trimming at V came to 5 bases and at J to 0 bases, leaving 6 bases not matched to a gene. The CDR3 contains 17 residues. The CDR3, as DNA: TGTGCCAGCAGCCGGACTAGCGGGACCTCTAGCACAGATACGCAGTATTTT. Translated: CASSRTSGTSSTDTQYF.

In this sample, this clone turned up once. The chain combines TRBV6-5 with TRBJ2-1, with a tentative D call TRBD2 (6 bases). The CDR3 extends over 13 amino acids. From germline, CDR1 is MNHEY and CDR2 SVGAGI. The V end lost 7 bases, the J end lost 3 bases, and 10 bases lay between the germline ends. CDR3 in amino acids: CASIGTLYNEQFF. The CDR3 DNA reads TGTGCCAGCATCGGGACTCTCTACAATGAGCAGTTCTTC.

The CDR3 DNA reads TGTGCCAGCAGTTTACGCCCCACAGGGACGGGCTACACCTTC. This sequence encodes CASSLRPTGTGYTF. The chain employs TRBV27 and TRBJ1-2; tentatively, D is TRBD1 (6 bases). This CDR3 spans 14 amino acids. Germline values: CDR1 MNHEY, CDR2 SMNVEV (reference sequence). The V end was cut by 2 bases, the J end by 8 bases, with 15 bases between.

In this sample, this clone turned up once. This rearrangement joins TRBV5-1 to TRBJ1-4; D unclear. This CDR3 region has 17 residues. The germline gives CDR1 SGHRS, CDR2 YFSETQ. Trimming took 4 bases from V and 0 from J, leaving 16 bases between them. CDR3 bases: TGCGCCAGCAGCCCCTCGGGTTTTGGCTCAACTAATGAAAAACTGTTTTTT. Residues: CASSPSGFGSTNEKLFF.

The V and J genes are TRBV19 and TRBJ2-3; 14 nucleotides align to TRBD2. The CDR3 contains 19 residues. Germline CDR1 is LNHDA and CDR2 is SQIVND (reference sequence). The junction had 12 bases not matched to a gene; V was cut back by 6 bases and J by 1 base. CDR3 in DNA: TGTGCCAGTAGCCAGACTAGCGGGAGGGTTTTTCGCGGCACAGATACGCAGTATTTT. It encodes CASSQTSGRVFRGTDTQYF.